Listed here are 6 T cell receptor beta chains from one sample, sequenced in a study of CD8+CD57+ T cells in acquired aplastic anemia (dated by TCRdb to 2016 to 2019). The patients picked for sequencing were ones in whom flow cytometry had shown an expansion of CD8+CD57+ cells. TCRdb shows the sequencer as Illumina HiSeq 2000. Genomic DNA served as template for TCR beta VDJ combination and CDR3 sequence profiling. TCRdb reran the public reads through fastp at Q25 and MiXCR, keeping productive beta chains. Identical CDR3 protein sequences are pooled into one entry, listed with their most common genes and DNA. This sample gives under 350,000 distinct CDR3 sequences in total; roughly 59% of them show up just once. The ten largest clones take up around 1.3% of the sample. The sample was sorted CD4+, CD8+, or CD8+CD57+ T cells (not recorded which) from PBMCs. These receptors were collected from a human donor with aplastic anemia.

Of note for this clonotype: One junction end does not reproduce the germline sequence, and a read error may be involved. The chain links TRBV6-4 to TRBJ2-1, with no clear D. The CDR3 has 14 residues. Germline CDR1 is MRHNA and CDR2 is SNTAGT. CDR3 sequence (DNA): TGTGCCAGCAGTTACTCTAAGAATGGGAATGAGCAGTTCTTC. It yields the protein CASSYSKNGNEQFF.

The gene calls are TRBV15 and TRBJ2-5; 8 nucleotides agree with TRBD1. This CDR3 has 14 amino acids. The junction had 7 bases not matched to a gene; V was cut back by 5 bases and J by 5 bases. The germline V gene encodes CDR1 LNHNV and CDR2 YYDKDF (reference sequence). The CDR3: CATSRGQGWETQYF. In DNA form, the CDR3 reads TGTGCCACCAGCCGCGGACAGGGATGGGAGACCCAGTACTTC.

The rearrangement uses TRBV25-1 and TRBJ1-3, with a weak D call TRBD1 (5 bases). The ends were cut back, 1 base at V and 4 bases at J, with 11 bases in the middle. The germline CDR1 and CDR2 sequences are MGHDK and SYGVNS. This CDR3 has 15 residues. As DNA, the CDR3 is TGTGCCAGCAGTGAATGGGAGCAGGGCGGAAACACCATATATTTT. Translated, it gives CASSEWEQGGNTIYF.

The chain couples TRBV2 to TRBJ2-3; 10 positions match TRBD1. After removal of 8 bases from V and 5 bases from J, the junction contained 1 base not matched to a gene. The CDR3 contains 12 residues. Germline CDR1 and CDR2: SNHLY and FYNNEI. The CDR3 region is CASGTGEDTQYF. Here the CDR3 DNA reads TGTGCCAGCGGGACAGGGGAAGATACGCAGTATTTT. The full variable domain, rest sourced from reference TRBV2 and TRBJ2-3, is EPEVTQTPSHQVTQMGQEVILRCVPISNHLYFYWYRQILGQKVEFLVSFYNNEISEKSEIFDDQFSVERPDGSNFTLKIRSTKLEDSAMYFCASGTGEDTQYFGPGTRLTVL.

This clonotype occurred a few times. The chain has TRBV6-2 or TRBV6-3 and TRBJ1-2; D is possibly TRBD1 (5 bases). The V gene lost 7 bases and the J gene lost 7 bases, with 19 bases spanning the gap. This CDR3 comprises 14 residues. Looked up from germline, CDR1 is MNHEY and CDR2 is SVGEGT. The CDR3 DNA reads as TGTGCCAGCACCGACGGGGGAACAGCGCGTGGCTACACCTTC. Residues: CASTDGGTARGYTF.

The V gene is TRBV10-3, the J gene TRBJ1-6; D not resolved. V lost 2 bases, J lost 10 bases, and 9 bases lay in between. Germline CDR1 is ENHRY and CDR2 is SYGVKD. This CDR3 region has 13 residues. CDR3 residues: CAISEELESPLHF. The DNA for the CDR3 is TGTGCCATCAGTGAGGAACTGGAGTCACCCCTCCACTTT.